This TCR beta chain was captured in a study of cytomegalovirus exposure and HLA in healthy donors. The PCR was carried out with 60 Vbeta primers and 13 Jbeta primers. The repertoire was sequenced with immunoSEQ multiplex PCR; TCRdb's copy has only in-frame clones and lacks some. The data show about 90,000 clones, roughly 78% seen once. This CDR3 comprises 19 residues. Trimming cost V 0 bases and J 2 bases; bases outside gene matches: 14. Germline CDR1 and CDR2: ENHRY and SYGVKD. The V and J genes are TRBV10-3 and TRBJ2-3; the match to TRBD2 covers 7 bases. The material sequenced was PBMCs. This TCR came from a middle-aged woman in good health and CMV-seropositive. The CDR3 reads CAISESTVEGGEYTDTQYF. Here the CDR3 DNA reads TGTGCCATCAGTGAGTCGACGGTAGAGGGAGGGGAGTACACAGATACGCAGTATTTT.